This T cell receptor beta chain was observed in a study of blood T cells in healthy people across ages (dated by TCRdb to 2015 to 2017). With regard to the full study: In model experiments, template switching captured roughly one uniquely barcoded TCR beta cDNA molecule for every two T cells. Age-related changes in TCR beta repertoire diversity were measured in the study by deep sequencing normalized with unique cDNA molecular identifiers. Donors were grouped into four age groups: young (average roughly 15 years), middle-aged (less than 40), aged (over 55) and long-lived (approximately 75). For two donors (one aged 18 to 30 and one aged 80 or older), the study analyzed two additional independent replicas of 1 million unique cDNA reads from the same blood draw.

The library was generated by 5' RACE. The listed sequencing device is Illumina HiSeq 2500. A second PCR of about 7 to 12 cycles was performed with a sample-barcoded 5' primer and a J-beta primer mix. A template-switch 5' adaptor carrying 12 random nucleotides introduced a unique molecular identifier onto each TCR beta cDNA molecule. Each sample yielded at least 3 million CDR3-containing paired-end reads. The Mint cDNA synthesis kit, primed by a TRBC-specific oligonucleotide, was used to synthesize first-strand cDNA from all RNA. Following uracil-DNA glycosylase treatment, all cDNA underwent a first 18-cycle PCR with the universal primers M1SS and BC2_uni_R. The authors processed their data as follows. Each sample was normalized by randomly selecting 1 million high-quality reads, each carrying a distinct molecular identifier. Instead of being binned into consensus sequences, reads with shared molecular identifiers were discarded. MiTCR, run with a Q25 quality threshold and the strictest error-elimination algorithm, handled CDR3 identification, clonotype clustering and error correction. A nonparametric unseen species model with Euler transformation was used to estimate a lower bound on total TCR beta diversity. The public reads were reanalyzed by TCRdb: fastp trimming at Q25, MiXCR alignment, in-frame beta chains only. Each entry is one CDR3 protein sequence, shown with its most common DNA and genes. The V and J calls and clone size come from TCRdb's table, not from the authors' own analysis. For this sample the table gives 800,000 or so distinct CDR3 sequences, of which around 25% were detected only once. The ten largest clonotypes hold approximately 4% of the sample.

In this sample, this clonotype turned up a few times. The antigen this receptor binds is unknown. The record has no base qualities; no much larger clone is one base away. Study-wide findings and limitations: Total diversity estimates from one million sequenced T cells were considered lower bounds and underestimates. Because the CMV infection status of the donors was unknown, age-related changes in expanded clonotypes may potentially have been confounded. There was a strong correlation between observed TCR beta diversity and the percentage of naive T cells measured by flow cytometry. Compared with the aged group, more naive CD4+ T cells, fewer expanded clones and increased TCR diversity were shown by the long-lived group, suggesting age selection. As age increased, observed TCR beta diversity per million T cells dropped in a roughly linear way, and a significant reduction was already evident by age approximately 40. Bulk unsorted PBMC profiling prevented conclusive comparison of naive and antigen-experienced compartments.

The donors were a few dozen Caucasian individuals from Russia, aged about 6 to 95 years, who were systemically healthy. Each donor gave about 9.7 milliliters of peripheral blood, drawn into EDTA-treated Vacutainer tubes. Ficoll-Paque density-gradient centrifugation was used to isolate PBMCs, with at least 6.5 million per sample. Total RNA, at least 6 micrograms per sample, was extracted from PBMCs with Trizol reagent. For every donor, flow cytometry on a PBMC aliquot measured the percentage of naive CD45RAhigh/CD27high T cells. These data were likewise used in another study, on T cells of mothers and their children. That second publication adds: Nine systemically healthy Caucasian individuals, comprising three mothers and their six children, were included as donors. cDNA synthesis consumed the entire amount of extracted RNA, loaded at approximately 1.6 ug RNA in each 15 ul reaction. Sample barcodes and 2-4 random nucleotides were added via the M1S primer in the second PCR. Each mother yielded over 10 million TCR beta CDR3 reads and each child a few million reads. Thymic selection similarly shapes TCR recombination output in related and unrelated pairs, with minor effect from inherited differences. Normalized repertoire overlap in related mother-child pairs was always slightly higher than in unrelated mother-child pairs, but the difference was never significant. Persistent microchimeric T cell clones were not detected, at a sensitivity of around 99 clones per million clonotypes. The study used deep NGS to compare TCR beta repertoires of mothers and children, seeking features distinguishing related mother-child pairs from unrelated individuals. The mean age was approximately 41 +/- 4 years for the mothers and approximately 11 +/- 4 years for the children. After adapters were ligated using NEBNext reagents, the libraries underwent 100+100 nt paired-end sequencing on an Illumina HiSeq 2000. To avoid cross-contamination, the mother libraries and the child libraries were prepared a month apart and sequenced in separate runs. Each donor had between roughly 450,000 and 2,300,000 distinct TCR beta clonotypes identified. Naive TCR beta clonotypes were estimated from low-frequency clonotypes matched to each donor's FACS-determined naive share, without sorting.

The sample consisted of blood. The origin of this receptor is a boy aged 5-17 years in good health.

The encoded CDR3 is CASRNSRDEAFF. At the DNA level, the sequence is TGTGCCAGTAGGAATTCCCGGGATGAAGCTTTCTTT. Recombination connected TRBV19 to TRBJ1-1; the D gene cannot be resolved reliably. The CDR1 and CDR2 encoded by the germline V gene (reference sequence) are LNHDA and SQIVND. Trimming costs V 6 bases and J 7 bases, and their ends lie 12 bases apart. The CDR3 holds 12 amino acids from the cysteine to the phenylalanine. The retained sequence is limited to the CDR3, 36 bases, with the frame set at the first base. Beyond the CDR3, the reference TRBV19 and TRBJ1-1 genes provide the residues; the full variable domain reads: DGGITQSPKYLFRKEGQNVTLSCEQNLNHDAMYWYRQDPGQGLRLIYYSQIVNDFQKGDIAEGYSVSREKKESFPLTVTSAQKNPTAFYLCASRNSRDEAFFGQGTRLTVV.